In this sample, the clone carrying this TCR beta chain turned up a few times. Some clones are missing from TCRdb's copy, which holds only in-frame ones; the method was immunoSEQ multiplex PCR. This table has about 60,000 clones, roughly 92% appearing once. The sample belongs to a study of T cell changes during pregnancy in multiple sclerosis. Material: peripheral blood, obtained in the first trimester of pregnancy. The clonotype comes from a female donor with multiple sclerosis, enrolled in a pregnancy study.

For the CDR3, the DNA is TGTGCCAGCAGCTCCGGGGGGGGCGGGACTGAAGCTTTCTTT. Residues: CASSSGGGGTEAFF. The V gene is TRBV4-2, the J gene TRBJ1-1; tentatively, D is TRBD1 (6 bases). V was pared by 5 bases and J by 5 bases, with 15 bases between. The CDR3 sequence is 14 residues long. The germline CDR1 and CDR2 sequences are LGHNA and YNFKEQ.